The rows below give T cell receptor beta chains drawn from one sample of a study of CD4 T cells in relation to SARS-CoV-2 and coronaviruses. Antigen specificity for these receptors is unknown. Clones were sequenced by immunoSEQ multiplex PCR, and TCRdb holds only the in-frame ones, with some missing. The sample consists of 15,000 to 20,000 clones, 70% to 90% of them appearing once. The sequenced sample consisted of CD4+ T cells from PBMCs, cultured in vitro. These receptors were obtained from a human donor in good health. Both conserved end residues are trimmed from each CDR3.

V gene,CDR3 protein
TRBV19,ASKSTGLYDYT
TRBV4-3,ASSQDHGIGEAF
TRBV6-2/TRBV6-3,ASSSMSSGRDRGYGYT
TRBV11-3,ASSPTSNTGELF
TRBV2,ASSLSGPHL
TRBV24-1,ATSAYRVPSGDTYNEQF
TRBV10-3,AIMSGRGSYEQY
TRBV20-1,SASGSGVTYEQY
TRBV5-1,ASSPDRGSNRGYYGYT
TRBV9,ASSEAGLDYGYT
TRBV4-1,ASSGIDRSGPGYT
TRBV11-2,ASSRDRQETQY
TRBV28,ASSLYRGSSGNTIY
TRBV12-3/TRBV12-4,ASSLRGRQPQH